This section outlines one T cell receptor (beta chain) sequence together with its context. Its antigen remains unidentified. No much larger clonotype is one base removed from it; base qualities were not supplied. The record originates from a study of T cells in Graves' hyperthyroidism and ophthalmopathy (dated by TCRdb to about 2019). The study in broad terms: Peripheral blood was sampled at the time of initial diagnosis, prior to any treatment. After sampling, hyperthyroidism patients received methimazole starting at 30 mg daily, and ophthalmopathy patients received high-dose intravenous methylprednisolone. The 85 to 100 discovery patients were divided at random into training and test sets in a 7:3 ratio. TCR V-J signatures able to tell the groups apart were searched for in a discovery cohort of some 100 patients, of whom roughly 42 had Graves' ophthalmopathy and 57 had stable Graves' hyperthyroidism. The paper reports TCR Vbeta CDR3 sequencing of some 140 peripheral blood samples: under 45 ophthalmopathy, about 75 hyperthyroidism and roughly 17 progressor patients. Thyroid tissue and blood T-cell repertoires from about six Graves' hyperthyroidism patients were also compared in the study. Prospective prediction of ophthalmopathy was tested in an independent validation cohort consisting of some 20 hyperthyroidism patients and 15 to 17 patients who later progressed to ophthalmopathy.

General study outcomes and caveats: During validation, the model predicted progression to ophthalmopathy a median of approximately 6 months ahead of onset, with roughly 65% sensitivity and roughly 75% specificity. A model built on a 13 V-J signature distinguished ophthalmopathy from stable hyperthyroidism, reaching roughly 88% sensitivity and about 81% specificity in cross-validation and 80%/75% in testing. Most expanded thyroid clonotypes (frequency above 0.001) were also detected in blood, suggesting blood repertoires may reflect thyroid immune responses. No statistical method was used to fix the sample size in advance, and group allocation was not hidden from the investigators.

Hyperthyroidism patients were newly diagnosed, with disease duration under 2 months, and aged 18 to 65 years. The study excluded patients with uncontrolled infections, other autoimmune diseases, pregnancy or lactation. Diagnoses were established on the basis of clinical symptoms, serum thyroxine and TRAb, thyroid ultrasound, and orbital computed tomography. Blood from progressor patients was collected at the time of first diagnosis with hyperthyroidism, before any ophthalmopathy symptoms had appeared. PBMCs were isolated from about 9.1 ml of fresh peripheral blood by Ficoll-Paque density gradient centrifugation. Progressor patients were defined as those initially diagnosed with Graves' hyperthyroidism in whom ophthalmopathy developed during follow-up. Total RNA was extracted using Trizol reagent, and RNA quality was assessed on an Agilent 2100 Bioanalyzer. For CDR1 and CDR2, the germline V gene (reference sequence) lists SGHKS and YYEKEE. CDR3 length: 14 amino acids, cysteine to phenylalanine. The CDR3 DNA has 42 bases and is translated from base 1. V was cut back by 1 base and J by 6 bases, leaving a gap of 13 bases between them.

Amplification of TCR beta CDR3 regions was carried out from RNA transcripts. A first-round RT-PCR of the TCR CDR3 used the HTBI primer set with the Qiagen OneStep RT-PCR kit. Libraries were constructed in a second round of multiplex PCR, after which size selection and purification were carried out. The libraries were sequenced on an Illumina HiSeq2000 using paired-end 100 bp reads. As for how the authors treated the data: Raw data were processed with SOAPnuke, discarding reads with adapters, uncalled bases, mean Phred below 15, or no exact constant-primer or identifier match. High-quality paired reads were merged with COPE v1.2.5, and unique nucleotide sequences were defined as clonotypes. MiTCR v1.1 was used to align the clonotypes against IMGT TRBV, TRBD and TRBJ reference segments. The analysis was restricted to V-J combinations with a frequency above 0.0001, which together covered over 99% of the repertoires. The TCS score was defined as F50 (clonal expansion) divided by E x V (chaos), with BLOSUM62-based TCRdist calculated between CDR3 peptides within each V-J. Welch's t-statistics and random forest reduced fewer than 600 V-J features to 13, which were used in a naive Bayes classifier (R e1071). TCRdb cleaned the public reads at Q25 with fastp, built clones with MiXCR and kept in-frame beta chains. Rows with one shared CDR3 protein collapse into an entry with the most common genes and DNA. The V and J calls and clone size come from TCRdb's table, not from the authors' own analysis. Recorded for this sample are a few hundred thousand distinct CDR3 sequences; 13% to 15% of them occurred a single time. The ten largest clonotypes hold 30% to 35% of the sample.

The sequenced sample consisted of blood. This TCR was sampled from a woman aged 45-60 years with Graves' hyperthyroidism that later progressed to Graves' ophthalmopathy. The rearrangement joined TRBV5-5 to TRBJ1-1; no confident D gene assignment can be made. Here is the DNA: TGTGCCAGCAGCTTGCGGGTTCGGGGAGCTGAAGCTTTCTTT. This yields the protein CASSLRVRGAEAFF.